A single sample is the source of the 18 T cell receptor beta chains below, sequenced in a study of shared clonotypes between healthy human individuals. Method: immunoSEQ multiplex PCR; TCRdb's copy keeps in-frame clones and lacks some. This repertoire shows 2 million or so clones, about 95% found once; its top ten account for 0.13%. The sample consisted of naive CD4+ T cells sorted from blood. Sample subset: CD45RA+ positively selected. These receptors were collected from a man between 18 and 35 years old in good health.

The chain couples TRBV5-3 to TRBJ1-3, with D perhaps matching TRBD1 (5 bases). TRBV5-3 is identified as an open reading frame with a role that is uncertain. The CDR3 contains 14 residues. Trimming pared 3 bases from V and 2 bases from J, leaving 9 bases between. The CDR3 DNA reads TGTGCCAGAAGCTGCAGGGTAGCTGGAAACACCATATATTTT. Protein: CARSCRVAGNTIYF.

This chain links TRBV11-2 with TRBJ2-7; a weak D match, TRBD1 (6 bases). CDR3 length equals 18 residues. V lost 1 base and J lost 0, with 19 bases in between. CDR1 is SGHAT, CDR2 FQNNGV, per germline. The CDR3 region is CASSLGSRGEISSYEQYF. The CDR3, as DNA: TGTGCCAGCAGCTTAGGAAGCAGGGGAGAGATAAGCTCCTACGAGCAGTACTTC.

The chain has TRBV30 and TRBJ2-7; D might be TRBD1 or TRBD2, each matching 5 bases. The CDR3 loop spans 11 amino acids. The V and J ends lost 3 bases and 12 bases respectively, with 15 bases between them. CDR1 and CDR2 from the germline V gene are GTSNPN and SVGIG (reference sequence). CDR3 loop: CAWRSGQDMYF. The CDR3 DNA follows: TGTGCCTGGAGATCGGGGCAGGACATGTACTTC.

The CDR3 loop reads CASSQEGTGEFTFNQPQHF. The CDR3 DNA sequence: TGTGCCAGCAGCCAAGAGGGGACAGGGGAGTTCACCTTCAATCAGCCCCAGCATTTT. The chain couples TRBV14 to TRBJ1-5; 10 positions match TRBD1. The CDR3 consists of 19 residues. V was pared by 0 bases and J by 3 bases, with 11 bases of the junction left unmatched. The germline V gene encodes CDR1 SGHDN and CDR2 FVKESK.

Note on this clone: Other DNA sequences of this sample code for an identical CDR3. This chain joins TRBV18 and TRBJ1-1; TRBD1 agrees at 9 bases. From germline, CDR1 is KGHSH and CDR2 LQKENI. This CDR3 contains 14 residues. V was clipped by 1 base and J by 3 bases; unmatched bases: 0. CDR3 amino acids: CASSPRTGDTEAFF. DNA of the CDR3: TGTGCCAGCTCACCACGGACAGGGGACACTGAAGCTTTCTTT.

This chain's CDR3 is CASSAAGGLGQYF. CDR3 DNA: TGTGCCAGCAGCGCAGCGGGGGGGCTCGGCCAGTACTTC. The chain joins TRBV5-4 to TRBJ2-5; TRBD2 agrees at 10 bases. Germline V gene lookup returns CDR1 SGHNT and CDR2 YYREEE (reference sequence). The CDR3 has 13 residues. Losses at the gene ends were 4 bases for V and 10 bases for J; bases not matched to a gene: 7.

This clone was recorded only once. The chain joins TRBV30 to TRBJ2-5, with D possibly being TRBD2 (5 bases). V lost 3 bases and J lost 2, with 10 bases in between. CDR3 length equals 13 residues. Germline CDR1 is GTSNPN and CDR2 is SVGIG (reference sequence). CDR3 sequence reads: CAWRRSGQETQYF. CDR3 nucleotides: TGTGCCTGGAGGAGAAGCGGACAAGAGACCCAGTACTTC. The full variable domain, with the rest looked up from reference TRBV30 and TRBJ2-5, is SQTIHQWPATLVQPVGSPLSLECTVEGTSNPNLYWYRQAAGRGLQLLFYSVGIGQISSEVPQNLSASRPQDRQFILSSKKLLLSDSGFYLCAWRRSGQETQYFGPGTRLLVL.

The J gene is TRBJ2-6, the V gene TRBV5-1; D might be TRBD2 (5 bases). Per the germline V gene, CDR1 is SGHRS and CDR2 is YFSETQ. Trimming cost V 5 bases and J 2 bases, with 14 bases left between them. The CDR3 spans 16 residues. CDR3 residues: CASREVMSTGANVLTF. The CDR3 DNA reads as TGCGCCAGCAGGGAGGTAATGTCAACTGGGGCCAACGTCCTGACTTTC.

The V call is TRBV29-1, the J call TRBJ2-1; 7 nucleotides match TRBD1. This CDR3 has 14 residues. V dropped 5 bases and J dropped 0; count of bases not matched to a gene: 4. Germline CDR1 is SQVTM and CDR2 is ANQGSEA. CDR3 bases: TGCAGCGTTACTCGGGACAGCTCCTACAATGAGCAGTTCTTC. This codes for CSVTRDSSYNEQFF.

This clone was recorded many times. The rearrangement links TRBV11-2 to TRBJ1-1; maybe TRBD1 (5 bases). Germline V gives CDR1 SGHAT, CDR2 FQNNGV. The CDR3 contains 13 residues. V was trimmed by 3 bases and J by 8 bases, leaving 13 bases between them. CDR3 coding DNA: TGTGCCAGCAGCTTGGGTAACAGGATCGAAGCTTTCTTT. Translated: CASSLGNRIEAFF.

V gene TRBV30 combines with J gene TRBJ2-7, with 7 positions matching TRBD1. V was clipped by 7 bases and J by 2 bases; unmatched bases: 20. From germline, CDR1 is GTSNPN and CDR2 SVGIG (reference sequence). The CDR3 has 17 amino acids. The CDR3 here is CASKTPARDSAPYEQYF. In DNA form, the CDR3 reads TGTGCCTCGAAAACCCCTGCCCGGGACAGCGCCCCCTACGAGCAGTACTTC.

The genes are TRBV28 and TRBJ2-3, with TRBD1 matching 7 bases. V lost 4 bases, J lost 4 bases, and 5 bases stayed unmatched. The CDR3 totals 14 residues. Per germline, CDR1 MDHEN and CDR2 SYDVKM. The CDR3 sequence: CASSSGTEADTQYF. The CDR3 coding sequence is TGTGCCAGCAGTTCCGGGACAGAGGCAGATACGCAGTATTTT.

A word on this clone: The sample holds other DNA sequences that translate to the same CDR3. The chain employs TRBV6-1 and TRBJ2-5; D is ambiguous. The length of the CDR3 is 14 residues. With 3 bases removed from V and 2 bases from J, the gap between germline ends came to 10 bases. The germline gives CDR1 MNHNS, CDR2 SASEGT. CDR3 sequence: CASSEIGVQETQYF. In DNA, the CDR3 is TGTGCCAGCAGTGAGATTGGCGTTCAAGAGACCCAGTACTTC.

The chain combines TRBV29-1 with TRBJ2-1; 7 bases match TRBD1. V gave up 4 bases and J gave up 4 bases; unmatched junction bases: 7. The CDR3 totals 14 residues. Germline V gene lookup returns CDR1 SQVTM and CDR2 ANQGSEA. CDR3 DNA sequence: TGCAGCGTTGCTTACAGGGGACCGTACAATGAGCAGTTCTTC. Encoded protein: CSVAYRGPYNEQFF.

The rearrangement joins TRBV7-2 to TRBJ1-6, with unresolved D. The V end was cut by 4 bases, the J end by 9 bases, with 16 bases between. Looked up from germline, CDR1 is SGHTA and CDR2 is FQGNSA. The CDR3 length is 15 residues. The CDR3 DNA is TGTGCCAGCAGCTACACGCAGATACCCGCTTCACCCCTCCACTTT. It is translated as CASSYTQIPASPLHF. The full variable domain, with the rest looked up from reference TRBV7-2 and TRBJ1-6, is GAGVSQSPSNKVTEKGKDVELRCDPISGHTALYWYRQSLGQGLEFLIYFQGNSAPDKSGLPSDRFSAERTGGSVSTLTIQRTQQEDSAVYLCASSYTQIPASPLHFGNGTRLTVT.

The rearrangement links TRBV7-2 to TRBJ2-6; D uncertain. The CDR3 contains 15 residues. Germline CDR1 SGHTA, CDR2 FQGNSA. The V and J ends lost 1 base and 4 bases respectively, with 8 bases between them. In DNA form, the CDR3 reads TGTGCCAGCAGCTTAGTCAGTGACGGGGCCAACGTCCTGACTTTC. Amino acid sequence: CASSLVSDGANVLTF.

As to this clone: Additional DNA sequences in this sample encode the identical CDR3. V and J are TRBV30 and TRBJ2-2, with a weak D call TRBD2 (5 bases). From germline, CDR1 is GTSNPN and CDR2 SVGIG (reference sequence). The V and J ends lost 0 bases and 1 base respectively, with 6 bases between them. This CDR3 is 14 amino acids long. The CDR3 bases are TGTGCCTGGAGTGTAGGAGGGAACACCGGGGAGCTGTTTTTT. It yields the protein CAWSVGGNTGELFF.

This chain joins TRBV5-1 and TRBJ2-7; 7 bases line up with TRBD2. This CDR3 spans 18 amino acids. Looked up from germline, CDR1 is SGHRS and CDR2 is YFSETQ. The V gene end was trimmed by 1 base and the J gene end by 6 bases; junction bases not matched to a gene: 19. The CDR3 region is CASSLWASGGRTPFEQYF. The CDR3 region has the DNA TGCGCCAGCAGCTTGTGGGCCTCCGGGGGGAGGACTCCCTTCGAGCAGTACTTC.